This T cell receptor (beta chain) was sequenced during a study of T-cell reconstitution after alpha-beta-depleted transplantation in children. Notes on the study in general: Reports say that about two months after transplant, the alpha-beta T cells came out of several hundred graft clones that had expanded. A year post-transplant, T-cell counts and diversity derived mostly from newly produced T cells.

CDR1 and CDR2 (germline): SGHVS, FQNEAQ. The CDR3 has 14 residues. The germline V and J ends were trimmed by 5 bases and 1 base, with 10 bases remaining between them. This clonotype was observed a few times. What it binds is unknown. Unique molecular identifiers were built into the TCRbeta library. TCRdb reprocessed the PCR reads via MiXCR and lists one record per CDR3 protein. Of around 580,000 distinct CDR3 sequences in the sample, about a quarter were seen once. The rearrangement uses TRBV7-8 and TRBJ2-3, with D unclear. Source: PBMCs, taken before TCRalphabeta/CD19-depleted stem cell transplant. This sequence originates from a boy in the first two years of life with Wiskott-Aldrich syndrome, due to receive a stem cell transplant. CDR3 region: CASSPTTRTDTQYF. The CDR3 DNA is TGTGCCAGCAGCCCTACTACGCGCACAGATACGCAGTATTTT.